These 28 T cell receptor beta chains originate from one sample sequenced in a study of regulatory T cells in long-lasting Graves disease. Described time point: newly diagnosed GD, antithyroid drugs for less than 3 months. The authors made the TCR library using RNA they extracted from PBMCs. Combining iRepertoire HTBI primers with Arm-PCR of CDR3 regions, the authors built TCR beta libraries. In TCRdb, the multiplex PCR reads were re-called with MiXCR into one record per CDR3 protein. Of about 400,000 distinct CDR3 sequences in the sample, 15% are singletons; the top ten hold around 7.6%. A further study also used this sample, focusing on T cells in Graves' hyperthyroidism and ophthalmopathy.

This specimen consisted of peripheral blood mononuclear cells (PBMCs), obtained at new diagnosis, from a patient treated with antithyroid drugs. These receptors all stem from a woman aged 40 to 50 with Graves disease.

This clonotype was found a few times. V and J are TRBV7-9 and TRBJ1-2; D unclear. The V and J ends lost 1 base and 8 bases respectively, with 8 bases between them. The CDR3 has 12 amino acids. CDR1 and CDR2 from the germline V gene are SEHNR and FQNEAQ (reference sequence). DNA for the CDR3: TGTGCCAGCAGCTTAGGGAGCAGGGGCTACACCTTC. Protein sequence: CASSLGSRGYTF.

This clonotype was recorded at least ten times. At one end the junction does not follow the germline gene, possibly because of a read error. V usage is TRBV12-3 or TRBV12-4 and J usage is TRBJ1-6; unclear D gene. The CDR3 consists of 13 residues. The CDR3 DNA sequence: TGTGCCAGCAGCTTAGTGGATAATTCACCCCTCCACTTT. Its protein is CASSLVDNSPLHF.

This clonotype showed up many times. The DNA of the CDR3 is TGCGCCAGCAGCTTGGGCGCTAGCGGGCGTGAGCAGTTCTTC. Translation gives CASSLGASGREQFF. J is TRBJ2-1 and V is TRBV5-1; TRBD2 agrees at 8 bases. J gave up 9 bases and V 0 bases, and 5 bases lay outside the gene matches. Germline values: CDR1 SGHRS, CDR2 YFSETQ. This CDR3 comprises 14 residues.

V usage is TRBV20-1 and J usage is TRBJ1-5, with D perhaps matching TRBD1 (6 bases). The CDR3 length is 15 residues. CDR1 and CDR2 from the germline V gene are DFQATT and SNEGSKA (reference sequence). V was shortened by 5 bases and J by 4 bases, with 18 bases between the two germline ends. This CDR3 is CSASFGGLGNQPQHF. CDR3 DNA sequence: TGCAGTGCTTCCTTCGGGGGGCTGGGGAATCAGCCCCAGCATTTT.

This clonotype has a handful of counts. This chain uses TRBV29-1 with TRBJ2-7, with 11 bases matching TRBD2. The germline gives CDR1 SQVTM, CDR2 ANQGSEA. Unmatched junction bases numbered 8, after V lost 6 bases and J lost 7 bases. The CDR3 spans 13 residues. The DNA of the CDR3 is TGCAGCGTCGTAGCGGGAGGGTTGGGGGAGCAGTACTTC. Residues: CSVVAGGLGEQYF.

The chain recombines TRBV20-1 with TRBJ2-3, with D unclear. This CDR3 has 13 amino acids. Trimming took 1 base from V and 6 from J, leaving 11 bases between them. Germline lookup yields CDR1 DFQATT and CDR2 SNEGSKA (reference sequence). The DNA for the CDR3 is TGCAGTGCTAGAGGTTCAGGTATCGATACGCAGTATTTT. The encoded protein is CSARGSGIDTQYF.

Ten or more counts support this clonotype. This rearrangement joins TRBV15 to TRBJ2-5, with TRBD2 identical over 7 bases. V dropped 1 base and J dropped 4; count of bases not matched to a gene: 0. This CDR3 is 13 amino acids long. Germline V gives CDR1 LNHNV, CDR2 YYDKDF (reference sequence). CDR3 sequence reads: CATSRAGGETQYF. CDR3 in DNA: TGTGCCACCAGCAGAGCGGGAGGAGAGACCCAGTACTTC.

This clonotype was detected ten times or more. V usage is TRBV5-1 and J usage is TRBJ1-1, with D maybe TRBD1 (6 bases). Germline CDR1 reads SGHRS; CDR2 reads YFSETQ. The CDR3 length is 14 residues. Trimming cost V 4 bases and J 5 bases, with 15 bases left between them. The chain's CDR3 is CASSRDRPGTEAFF. As DNA, the CDR3 is TGCGCCAGCAGCCGAGACAGGCCGGGGACTGAAGCTTTCTTT.

This clonotype was seen only a few times. The chain is built from TRBV18 and TRBJ2-4; 8 nucleotides align to TRBD1. The CDR3 contains 14 residues. Germline lookup yields CDR1 KGHSH and CDR2 LQKENI. The V segment lost 3 bases and the J segment 5 bases; nucleotides outside the gene matches: 3. This CDR3 is CASSPWTGQNIQYF. DNA of the CDR3: TGTGCCAGCTCACCCTGGACAGGGCAAAACATTCAGTACTTC.

This clonotype appeared many times. This sequence joins TRBV5-1 and TRBJ2-3; maybe TRBD2 (6 bases). V gave up 0 bases and J gave up 3 bases, with 17 bases separating them. Germline CDR1 SGHRS, CDR2 YFSETQ. This CDR3 region has 17 residues. DNA of the CDR3: TGCGCCAGCAGCTTGGGATTGGGGGACTGGGGGACAGATACGCAGTATTTT. Encoded protein: CASSLGLGDWGTDTQYF.

Only a few counts were recorded for this clonotype. As the CDR3 is not closed by the conserved phenylalanine or tryptophan, this likely results from a read error. The J gene is TRBJ2-1, the V gene TRBV3-1; D is uncertain. The closer fit of TRBJ2-5 to the DNA end suggests the J call may be wrong. This CDR3 has 13 amino acids. The germline V gene has CDR1 LGHDT and CDR2 YNNKEL (reference sequence). The DNA of the CDR3 is TGTGCCAGCAGCCGATTTGTACAAGAGACCCAGTACCTC. Its protein product is CASSRFVQETQYL.

This clonotype has at least ten counts. The chain couples TRBV12-3 or TRBV12-4 to TRBJ2-3, with 11 bases matching TRBD2. The V and J ends lost 7 bases and 5 bases, in that order; junction bases with no gene match: 8. The CDR3 covers 15 residues. CDR3 sequence (DNA): TGTGCCAGCAAAAAACTAGCGGGAGAGGGAGATACGCAGTATTTT. This encodes CASKKLAGEGDTQYF.

The chain combines TRBV6-4 with TRBJ2-1; D not certain. The length of the CDR3 is 15 residues. Germline V gives CDR1 MRHNA, CDR2 SNTAGT. V lost 5 bases, J lost 0 bases, and 11 bases lay in between. CDR3 in amino acids: CASSRSSSSYNEQFF. CDR3 bases: TGTGCCAGCAGTAGATCATCGAGCTCCTACAATGAGCAGTTCTTC.

As concerns this clonotype: This may be a read error: a much more frequent sequence differs by one nucleotide. The rearrangement uses TRBV6-1 and TRBJ2-7; TRBD1 matches at 8 bases. Germline V CDR1 and CDR2: MNHNS, SASEGT. The ends lost 6 bases at V and 6 bases at J; junction bases unmatched: 19. The CDR3 consists of 17 residues. CDR3 in DNA: TGTGCCAGCAGCATTCCACCGAGGACAGGGCCCTCCGCCGAGCAGTACTTC. Translating it yields CASSIPPRTGPSAEQYF.

This clonotype was recorded at least ten times. The chain combines TRBV6-2 or TRBV6-3 with TRBJ2-7; the D gene is possibly TRBD2 (5 bases). Looked up from germline, CDR1 is MNHEY and CDR2 is SVGEGT. CDR3 length: 15 residues. V was shortened by 4 bases and J by 5 bases, with 18 bases between the two germline ends. The CDR3 sequence: CASSFPLSGKDEQYF. The CDR3 coding sequence is TGTGCCAGCAGTTTCCCCCTGTCGGGAAAAGACGAGCAGTACTTC.

This clonotype showed up many times. DNA of the CDR3: TGTGCCAGCAGTCCACGCCGGACGATCAGGTCCGAGACCCAGTACTTC. Translating gives CASSPRRTIRSETQYF. V is TRBV28 and J is TRBJ2-5, with D unresolved. Trimming took off 5 bases at V and 5 bases at J, with 21 bases between the two ends. This CDR3 region has 16 residues. Germline lookup yields CDR1 MDHEN and CDR2 SYDVKM.

This clonotype occurred many times. The chain couples TRBV7-8 to TRBJ1-2; D uncertain. V was trimmed by 2 bases and J by 2 bases, leaving 18 bases between them. The CDR3 is 17 residues long. Germline CDR1 is SGHVS and CDR2 is FQNEAQ. This chain's CDR3 is CASSLSSRGGQNYGYTF. Here the CDR3 DNA reads TGTGCCAGCAGCTTATCGAGCCGGGGAGGTCAGAACTATGGCTACACCTTC.

This clonotype was observed many times. The chain couples TRBV3-1 to TRBJ2-7; TRBD2 agrees at 10 bases. From germline, CDR1 is LGHDT and CDR2 YNNKEL (reference sequence). The CDR3 sequence is 17 residues long. With 1 base clipped from V and 5 bases from J, the junction kept 11 bases outside the gene matches. Here the CDR3 reads CASSQGRAGGPSNEQYF. CDR3 sequence (DNA): TGTGCCAGCAGCCAAGGAAGAGCGGGAGGGCCGTCTAACGAGCAGTACTTC.

The chain has TRBV20-1 and TRBJ2-5, with D possibly called TRBD1 or TRBD2 (6 bases each). The CDR3 runs 15 residues. V lost 0 bases and J 0 bases, leaving 11 bases between the germline ends. CDR1 DFQATT and CDR2 SNEGSKA come from the germline V gene (reference sequence). Here the CDR3 reads CSARDWGAYQETQYF. The CDR3 DNA is TGCAGTGCTAGAGATTGGGGGGCGTACCAAGAGACCCAGTACTTC.

This clonotype was seen repeatedly, ten times or more. The chain combines TRBV11-3 with TRBJ2-3, with 11 positions matching TRBD2. The CDR3 covers 16 residues. Germline V lookup: CDR1 SGHNT, CDR2 YENEEA. With 1 base clipped from V and 5 bases from J, the junction kept 5 bases outside the gene matches. The chain's CDR3 is CASSLVVGLAVDTQYF. The CDR3 nucleotides read TGTGCCAGCAGCTTAGTCGTGGGACTAGCGGTAGATACGCAGTATTTT.

Concerning this clonotype: A read error may explain this, as a much larger clone is one base away. CDR3 in amino acids: CSARPGTGDSPRHF. CDR3 coding DNA: TGCAGTGCTAGGCCCGGGACAGGGGACTCACCCCGCCACTTT. V gene TRBV20-1 combines with J gene TRBJ1-6, with TRBD1 matching 10 bases. The CDR3 contains 14 residues. Germline V lookup: CDR1 DFQATT, CDR2 SNEGSKA (reference sequence).

This clonotype was recorded a few times. V and J are TRBV25-1 and TRBJ1-2; 7 bases line up with TRBD1. Germline assignment: CDR1 MGHDK and CDR2 SYGVNS. The V and J ends lost 7 bases and 7 bases, in that order; junction bases with no gene match: 15. The CDR3 covers 15 residues. The CDR3 sequence is CASKPSWGSGGGYTF. For the CDR3, the DNA is TGTGCCAGCAAACCTAGCTGGGGGTCAGGGGGTGGCTACACCTTC.

This clonotype was seen ten or more times. The genes are TRBV10-1 and TRBJ2-3; D unclear. V was trimmed by 3 bases and J by 0 bases, leaving 4 bases between them. The germline CDR1 and CDR2 sequences are WNHNN and SYGVQD (reference sequence). The CDR3 is made up of 13 amino acids. The CDR3 spells CASSDPSTDTQYF. Here the CDR3 DNA reads TGCGCCAGCAGTGACCCGAGCACAGATACGCAGTATTTT.

The table lists this clonotype with a few counts. CDR3 DNA: TGTGCCAGCAGCGGCCCGGGACATTTGAACACTGAAGCTTTCTTT. Its translation is CASSGPGHLNTEAFF. The chain joins TRBV7-9 to TRBJ1-1, with D possibly being TRBD1 (6 bases). The length of the CDR3 is 15 residues. Trimming left V 5 bases short and J 0 bases short, with 13 bases between. The V gene's germline CDR1 is SEHNR and CDR2 FQNEAQ (reference sequence).

The table lists this clonotype with many counts. The rearrangement joins TRBV18 to TRBJ2-7; D gene ambiguous. Trimming removed 3 bases from V and 6 bases from J, with 15 bases in between. The germline V gene has CDR1 KGHSH and CDR2 LQKENI. The CDR3 runs to 14 residues. As DNA, the CDR3 is TGTGCCAGCTCACCGGTCTCTGGGGTTGGCGAGCAGTACTTC. Amino acids: CASSPVSGVGEQYF.

This clonotype was counted only a few times. A read error is possible here, since a much larger clone lies one base away. The CDR3 DNA reads TGTGCCGGCAGCTTACAGGGCCCCTCCAATGAGCAGTTCTTC. Protein product: CAGSLQGPSNEQFF. This sequence joins TRBV7-9 and TRBJ2-1, with D maybe TRBD1 (6 bases). The CDR3 contains 14 residues. Per the germline V gene, CDR1 is SEHNR and CDR2 is FQNEAQ (reference sequence).

At least ten counts were recorded for this clonotype. The rearrangement links TRBV30 to TRBJ2-2; no firm D call. CDR1 and CDR2 (germline): GTSNPN, SVGIG (reference sequence). The CDR3 sequence is 15 residues long. Trimming shortened V by 2 bases and J by 2 bases, and 12 bases separated the two germline ends. CDR3 DNA sequence: TGTGCCTGGAGTCCCTTTGACTTAAACACCGGGGAGCTGTTTTTT. This translates into CAWSPFDLNTGELFF.

The chain couples TRBV4-1 to TRBJ2-7; TRBD1 might be the D (6 bases). V dropped 3 bases and J dropped 3 bases, with 9 bases sitting between them. The CDR3 is 13 residues long. Germline values: CDR1 MGHRA, CDR2 YSYEKL. The DNA for the CDR3 is TGCGCCAGCAGCCACAGCAGGGGCTACGAGCAGTACTTC. This codes for CASSHSRGYEQYF.